This T cell receptor beta chain derives from a study of post-analysis software for immune sequencing data. Study-wide results and caveats: There were five or six TRBV segments more frequent in patients than controls, and TRBV5-6, TRBV5-1 and TRBV20-1 were among them. The study found significantly lower normalized Chao1 diversity in multiple sclerosis patients than in controls.

V lost 1 base and J 8 bases, leaving 8 bases between the germline ends. This CDR3 contains 12 residues. CDR1 and CDR2 (germline): SGHTA, FQGNSA. The library was made from cDNA and included unique molecular identifiers. Input amounts of about 0.95 to 10 million T cells were used. These gave 500,000 or so cDNA molecules, so each molecule approximated one T cell. MiXCR, run by TCRdb on the PCR reads, gives a single entry per CDR3 protein. The sample yields roughly 670,000 distinct CDR3 sequences, 55% to 60% seen once. In this sample, this clonotype turned up a few times. Its antigen is undetermined. Input material: blood. The source is a girl under 10 years old with multiple sclerosis. The rearrangement joins TRBV7-2 to TRBJ1-2; D remains ambiguous. CDR3 in DNA: TGTGCCAGCAGCTTAGGGATTGGGGGCTACACCTTC. Its protein product is CASSLGIGGYTF.